Listed here are 17 T cell receptor beta chains from one sample, sequenced in a study of shared clonotypes between healthy human individuals. Data came from immunoSEQ multiplex PCR; TCRdb stores just in-frame clones and leaves some out. The profile shows 2 million to 2.5 million clones, approximately 96% of them singletons. Sequenced input: naive CD4+ T cells sorted from blood. Subset: CD45RA+ positively selected. These receptors came from a man between 18 and 29 years old in good health.

The genes are TRBV7-2 and TRBJ2-3; the match to TRBD2 covers 7 bases. V was pared by 5 bases and J by 2 bases, with 7 bases of the junction left unmatched. Germline values: CDR1 SGHTA, CDR2 FQGNSA. The CDR3 sequence is 15 residues long. The CDR3 is CASSRAGTTTDTQYF. The CDR3, as DNA: TGTGCCAGCAGCCGAGCCGGGACTACCACAGATACGCAGTATTTT.

V gene TRBV9 combines with J gene TRBJ2-2, with a weak D call TRBD2 (6 bases). The germline gives CDR1 SGDLS, CDR2 YYNGEE. Trimming took 0 bases from V and 0 from J, leaving 15 bases between them. This CDR3 region has 18 residues. CDR3 DNA: TGTGCCAGCAGCGTAGGGAAAGGGACTTTGACGAACACCGGGGAGCTGTTTTTT. Translated, it gives CASSVGKGTLTNTGELFF.

This clone came up once. This chain uses TRBV6-5 with TRBJ1-2, with D tentatively TRBD1 (5 bases). This CDR3 comprises 13 residues. Trimming removed 2 bases at V and 7 bases at J, with 11 bases between. Germline-derived CDR1 and CDR2 are MNHEY and SVGAGI. The CDR3 spells CASSYDGAFGYTF. In nucleotides, the CDR3 is TGTGCCAGCAGTTACGACGGGGCCTTTGGCTACACCTTC.

The rearrangement uses TRBV6-4 and TRBJ1-1, with D hard to call. Germline assignment: CDR1 MRHNA and CDR2 SNTAGT. V lost 2 bases and J lost 4, with 8 bases in between. This CDR3 is 13 amino acids long. This chain's CDR3 is CASSDNLLTEAFF. In DNA form, the CDR3 reads TGTGCCAGCAGTGACAATTTGCTCACTGAAGCTTTCTTT.

The J gene is TRBJ2-5, the V gene TRBV9; either TRBD1 or TRBD2 may supply D (5 bases each). The V end lost 4 bases, the J end lost 5 bases, and 18 bases lay between the germline ends. In germline, CDR1 is SGDLS, CDR2 YYNGEE. This CDR3 has 15 residues. The chain's CDR3 is CASSPRSGQVETQYF. CDR3 sequence (DNA): TGTGCCAGCAGCCCACGTTCGGGGCAAGTCGAGACCCAGTACTTC. Full variable domain (remainder filled in from reference TRBV9 and TRBJ2-5): DSGVTQTPKHLITATGQRVTLRCSPRSGDLSVYWYQQSLDQGLQFLIQYYNGEERAKGNILERFSAQQFPDLHSELNLSSLELGDSALYFCASSPRSGQVETQYFGPGTRLLVL.

The rearrangement uses TRBV7-2 and TRBJ2-1; 9 nucleotides match TRBD2. The junction had 17 bases not matched to a gene; V was cut back by 6 bases and J by 8 bases. CDR1 and CDR2 (germline): SGHTA, FQGNSA. The CDR3 contains 17 residues. The CDR3 loop is CASRSASGIWARDEQFF. DNA of the CDR3: TGTGCCAGCAGATCGGCTAGCGGGATATGGGCTCGGGATGAGCAGTTCTTC.

The chain is built from TRBV2 and TRBJ1-5, with TRBD1 matching over 10 bases. V was pared by 6 bases and J by 4 bases, with 6 bases of the junction left unmatched. CDR3 length equals 15 residues. CDR1 and CDR2 (germline): SNHLY, FYNNEI. This CDR3 is CASRPDRGRNQPQHF. CDR3 bases: TGTGCCAGCAGACCTGACAGGGGGCGAAATCAGCCCCAGCATTTT.

J is TRBJ2-5 and V is TRBV5-1, with 12 bases aligning to TRBD1. Looked up from germline, CDR1 is SGHRS and CDR2 is YFSETQ. This CDR3 comprises 15 residues. V shed 4 bases and J 1 base; nucleotides not matched to a gene: 2. For the CDR3, the DNA is TGCGCCAGCAGCACGGGACAGGGGGCCCAAGAGACCCAGTACTTC. It codes for CASSTGQGAQETQYF.

This clone came up once. The rearrangement joins TRBV4-1 to TRBJ2-7, with TRBD2 matching over 13 bases. In germline, CDR1 is MGHRA, CDR2 YSYEKL. The CDR3 length is 17 residues. V shed 1 base and J 0 bases; nucleotides not matched to a gene: 3. CDR3 loop: CASSQGGTSGVSYEQYF. CDR3 DNA sequence: TGCGCCAGCAGCCAAGGAGGGACTAGCGGGGTCTCCTACGAGCAGTACTTC.

With respect to this clone: The sample contains more than one DNA sequence encoding this CDR3. The chain employs TRBV10-3 and TRBJ2-2; 7 nucleotides agree with TRBD2. The CDR3 extends over 17 amino acids. In germline, CDR1 is ENHRY, CDR2 SYGVKD. V trimming: 0 bases; J trimming: 1 base; junction bases outside the gene matches: 5. CDR3 sequence reads: CAISESGAGVNTGELFF. For the CDR3, the DNA is TGTGCCATCAGTGAGTCTGGGGCGGGGGTGAACACCGGGGAGCTGTTTTTT.

The rearrangement uses TRBV5-1 and TRBJ2-2; the D gene is possibly TRBD2 (5 bases). Trimming removed 2 bases from V and 5 bases from J, with 10 bases in between. Germline CDR1 reads SGHRS; CDR2 reads YFSETQ. The CDR3 is 14 residues long. CDR3 in amino acids: CASSLDRETGELFF. CDR3 DNA: TGCGCCAGCAGCTTAGATAGGGAGACCGGGGAGCTGTTTTTT.

V gene TRBV18 combines with J gene TRBJ2-2, with D tentatively TRBD1 (7 bases). The CDR3 contains 16 residues. Germline loops: CDR1 KGHSH, CDR2 LQKENI. V dropped 2 bases and J dropped 3 bases, with 13 bases sitting between them. This CDR3 is CASSPRGPGDTGELFF. DNA of the CDR3: TGTGCCAGCTCACCAAGGGGGCCGGGGGACACCGGGGAGCTGTTTTTT.

J is TRBJ2-3 and V is TRBV5-1, with D uncertain. Trimming removed 6 bases at V and 4 bases at J, with 9 bases between. The CDR3 is 12 amino acids. Germline CDR1 SGHRS, CDR2 YFSETQ. CDR3 in DNA: TGCGCCAGCAACAGTAGGGCAGATACGCAGTATTTT. Translated: CASNSRADTQYF.

The chain couples TRBV28 to TRBJ1-2, with 7 positions matching TRBD1. Germline V gives CDR1 MDHEN, CDR2 SYDVKM. This CDR3 has 13 amino acids. With V trimmed by 4 bases and J by 4 bases, 3 bases remained unmatched. CDR3 loop: CASSSGGPYGYTF. In DNA, the CDR3 is TGTGCCAGCAGTTCAGGGGGACCCTATGGCTACACCTTC.

The chain uses TRBV19 and TRBJ1-1, with TRBD1 as a possible D gene (6 bases). The length of the CDR3 is 13 residues. The V and J ends lost 5 bases and 11 bases respectively, with 18 bases between them. Germline values: CDR1 LNHDA, CDR2 SQIVND (reference sequence). The CDR3 DNA is TGTGCCAGTAGTGAAAACAGTCGGGGGCGGGCTTTCTTT. Amino acids: CASSENSRGRAFF.

The chain recombines TRBV7-9 with TRBJ1-1; 7 bases line up with TRBD1. Trimming cost V 1 base and J 3 bases; bases outside gene matches: 8. The CDR3 loop spans 16 amino acids. Germline CDR1 reads SEHNR; CDR2 reads FQNEAQ (reference sequence). CDR3 sequence (DNA): TGTGCCAGCAGCTTAGGGACTGTCAGGGGGGACACTGAAGCTTTCTTT. It encodes CASSLGTVRGDTEAFF.

The genes are TRBV7-2 and TRBJ2-5; 9 positions match TRBD1. The CDR3 totals 15 residues. Germline V lookup: CDR1 SGHTA, CDR2 FQGNSA. V trimming: 5 bases; J trimming: 2 bases; junction bases outside the gene matches: 6. The CDR3 sequence: CASSRRTGEQETQYF. Written as DNA, the CDR3 is TGTGCCAGCAGCCGACGGACAGGGGAACAAGAGACCCAGTACTTC.